Listed below are T cell receptor beta chains from one sample, sequenced in a study of blood T cell repertoires in COVID-19. Data came from immunoSEQ multiplex PCR; TCRdb stores just in-frame clones and leaves some out. Among roughly 110,000 clones listed, around 80% were seen once. Sequences were obtained from peripheral blood. These TCRs come from an older woman with acute or convalescent COVID-19. CDR3s include the opening cysteine and the closing phenylalanine or tryptophan. D genes are given only for firm matches. Size tells how often a clone was seen (once, few, many) or the class of an expanded clone, and some rows leave it out.

j_call	clone_size	v_call	d_call	cdr3_nt	cdr3_aa
TRBJ1-1	NA	TRBV28	TRBD1	TGTGCCAGCAGTCCCAGGGGGCGTGCTTTCTTT	CASSPRGRAFF
TRBJ2-3	NA	TRBV4-2	NA	TGTGCCAGCAGCCATGATGGAGGGCCTAGTGAGTCAGATACGCAGTATTTT	CASSHDGGPSESDTQYF
TRBJ2-1	NA	TRBV5-4	TRBD2	TGTGCCTCGACTAGCGGGCTTCACAATGAGCAGTTCTTC	CASTSGLHNEQFF
TRBJ1-2	NA	TRBV20-1	NA	TGCAGTGCTAGTGGGCCTTATGGCTACACCTTC	CSASGPYGYTF
TRBJ1-1	NA	TRBV7-3	NA	TGTGCCAGCAGCTTAAATCGTGACGGGACTGAAGCTTTCTTT	CASSLNRDGTEAFF
TRBJ1-6	NA	TRBV19	NA	TGTGCCAGTAGGTACTTGGGGGGGCATTCACCCCTCCACTTT	CASRYLGGHSPLHF
TRBJ1-2	NA	TRBV12-3/TRBV12-4	TRBD1	TGTGCCAGCAGCCGGGACAGGGGGCACGGCTACACCTTC	CASSRDRGHGYTF
TRBJ2-2	NA	TRBV11-2	NA	TGTGCCAGCAGCTTATGGTCGGGGAACACCGGGGAGCTGTTTTTT	CASSLWSGNTGELFF
TRBJ2-3	NA	TRBV5-6	TRBD1	TGTGCCAGCAGCTTGAACACAGGGGGCTCGGTTTCAGATACGCAGTATTTT	CASSLNTGGSVSDTQYF
TRBJ1-3	NA	TRBV7-7	NA	TGTGCCAGCAGCTTAGACAGGTCCTCTGGAAACACCATATATTTT	CASSLDRSSGNTIYF
TRBJ2-1	NA	TRBV5-6	TRBD2	TGTGCCAGCAGCTTGGGACTAGCGGGGGGGCCTGAGCAGTTCTTC	CASSLGLAGGPEQFF
TRBJ2-3	NA	TRBV5-1	TRBD2	TGCGCCAGCAGCTTGGCTAGCGGGGAAGATACGCAGTATTTT	CASSLASGEDTQYF
TRBJ2-1	NA	TRBV2	TRBD2	TGTGCCAGCAGTGAGGGGTCTGGACTAGCGGGGCGATCCACCCATGAGCAGTTCTTC	CASSEGSGLAGRSTHEQFF
TRBJ2-3	NA	TRBV18	NA	TGTGCCAGCTCACCAGGGGCTACGGGTACGCAGTATTTT	CASSPGATGTQYF
TRBJ1-2	NA	TRBV6-6	TRBD1	TGTGCCAGCAGGTACCTCCGACAGGGAATAGACTACACCTTC	CASRYLRQGIDYTF
TRBJ2-2	NA	TRBV6-2/TRBV6-3	NA	TGTGCCAGCAGTTACGTCGGTTCCCGTGAGGACGGGGAGCTGTTTTTT	CASSYVGSREDGELFF
TRBJ2-2	NA	TRBV7-2	NA	TGTGCCAGCAGCTTAGCGCTCCTAGCAGTCGGGGAGCTGTTTTTT	CASSLALLAVGELFF
TRBJ2-7	NA	TRBV5-3	NA	TGTGCCAGAACCTCTGTTGTCTACGAGCAGTACTTC	CARTSVVYEQYF
TRBJ2-5	NA	TRBV2	TRBD2	TGTGCCAGCACTGTGGGGGGTAGCGGGGTTTACCAAGAGACCCAGTACTTC	CASTVGGSGVYQETQYF
TRBJ1-6	NA	TRBV30	NA	TGTGCCGGTGCCGGCTCCTATAATTCACCCCTCCACTTT	CAGAGSYNSPLHF
TRBJ1-2	NA	TRBV5-6	NA	TGTGCCAGCATCAGTAACGGGATCTATGGCTACACCTTC	CASISNGIYGYTF
TRBJ2-3	few	TRBV7-9	TRBD2	TGTGCCAGCAGCGCCCCGTATCGACTAGCGGGACGCACAGATACGCAGTATTTT	CASSAPYRLAGRTDTQYF
TRBJ1-5	NA	TRBV2	TRBD1	TGTGCCAGCAGTCCACAGGGGGGAGGTCAGCCCCAGCATTTT	CASSPQGGGQPQHF
TRBJ2-1	NA	TRBV5-4	TRBD2	TGTGCCAGCAGCTTTCGGACTAGCGGGGTCAATGAGCAGTTCTTC	CASSFRTSGVNEQFF
TRBJ2-3	NA	TRBV5-1	NA	TGCGCCAGCAGTGGGCAGGGTGAACCAGATACGCAGTATTTT	CASSGQGEPDTQYF
TRBJ1-2	NA	TRBV25-1	TRBD1	TGTGCCAGCAGTGAATACCAGGGGGCTGGCTATGGCTACACCTTC	CASSEYQGAGYGYTF
TRBJ2-1	once	TRBV28	TRBD2	TGTGCCAGCAGTTTCCGGGACGCCGGGACAGGGGGGACTAGCGGGGTTTACAATGAGCAGTTCTTC	CASSFRDAGTGGTSGVYNEQFF
TRBJ2-7	few	TRBV15	TRBD1	TGTGCCACCAGCAGCTGGACAGGGGGCGCGGGACTAGTCGCCTACGAGCAGTACTTC	CATSSWTGGAGLVAYEQYF
TRBJ1-6	NA	TRBV6-6	NA	TGTGCCAGCAGTTACTACGTAGGGGCATATTCACCCCTCCACTTT	CASSYYVGAYSPLHF
TRBJ1-2	few	TRBV2	TRBD1	TGTGCCAGCAGTGAAGTAGGGACAGAGAACGGCTACACCTTC	CASSEVGTENGYTF
TRBJ1-1	NA	TRBV2	NA	TGTGCCAGCAGTGATTGGCACCCGAACACTGAAGCTTTCTTT	CASSDWHPNTEAFF
TRBJ1-4	few	TRBV5-6	TRBD1	TGTGCCAGCCTACGGACAGGAGATAATGAAAAACTGTTTTTT	CASLRTGDNEKLFF
TRBJ2-1	NA	TRBV19	NA	TGTGCCAGTAGTATGCCCTTGAGGAATGAGCAGTTCTTC	CASSMPLRNEQFF
TRBJ2-3	few	TRBV7-6	TRBD1	TGTGCCAGCAGCCCGATGGGACAGATTTCGGATACGCAGTATTTT	CASSPMGQISDTQYF
TRBJ2-3	NA	TRBV20-1	NA	TGCAGTGCTAGTTCGGCAGGGTTCGCAGATACGCAGTATTTT	CSASSAGFADTQYF
TRBJ2-7	NA	TRBV5-1	TRBD1	TGCGCCAGCAGCGTGACAGGGTCAAGAGAGCAGTACTTC	CASSVTGSREQYF
TRBJ2-7	NA	TRBV7-9	TRBD1	TGTGCCAGCAGCTTAAGTCCATATGGCCGGGACAGGCCGTACGAGCAGTACTTC	CASSLSPYGRDRPYEQYF
TRBJ1-2	once	TRBV7-9	NA	TGTGCCAGCAGCTTAGAGGTGGGCGGCTACACCTTC	CASSLEVGGYTF
TRBJ2-7	once	TRBV2	NA	TGTGCCAGCAGTGGGTATGGGGGACAAAACCCCTTC	CASSGYGGQNPF
TRBJ2-1	once	TRBV5-1	TRBD1	TGCGCCAGCAGCCCTCGGGGGGACAGGGCGTACAATGAGCAGTTCTTC	CASSPRGDRAYNEQFF
TRBJ2-1	NA	TRBV24-1	TRBD2	TGTGCCACCAGTGACCGAACTAGCGGGAGGGCCGATGAGCAGTTCTTC	CATSDRTSGRADEQFF
TRBJ1-2	NA	TRBV19	TRBD1	TGTGCCAGTAGTATCGTGGGGACAGAGCCGGCCCGTGGCTACACCTTC	CASSIVGTEPARGYTF
TRBJ2-1	NA	TRBV6-6	NA	TGTGCCAGCAGTTACATGAGATATGAGCAGTTCTTC	CASSYMRYEQFF
TRBJ1-2	NA	TRBV23-1	TRBD1	TGCGCCAGCAGTCAACGGGACAGGGATGGCTACACCTTC	CASSQRDRDGYTF
TRBJ1-2	NA	TRBV5-6	NA	TGTGCCAGCAGCTTGGTTTCAGGGGCAGGCTATGGCTACACCTTC	CASSLVSGAGYGYTF
TRBJ2-7	once	TRBV9	NA	TGTGCCAGCAGTCGGAAAAGGGAGAGCTCCTACGAGCAGTACTTC	CASSRKRESSYEQYF
TRBJ1-5	NA	TRBV4-1	NA	TGCGCCAGCAGCCAAGGGACAGTTTTTTACAATCAGCCCCAGCATTTT	CASSQGTVFYNQPQHF
TRBJ2-7	NA	TRBV7-2	NA	TGTGCCAGCAGCTTAGCGGTCGGGCGGGACCTCTCCTACGAGCAGTACTTC	CASSLAVGRDLSYEQYF
TRBJ2-7	NA	TRBV5-4	NA	TGTGCCAGCAGCTTGGCTCTAGGCAGCTACGAGCAGTACTTC	CASSLALGSYEQYF
TRBJ1-1	NA	TRBV4-2	NA	TGTGCCAGCAGCCGGTCCCAGGGATTAAACACTGAAGCTTTCTTT	CASSRSQGLNTEAFF
TRBJ1-2	few	TRBV5-1	TRBD1	TGCGCCAGCAGCTTGGAGACGGGACAGTATGGCTACACCTTC	CASSLETGQYGYTF
TRBJ2-1	NA	TRBV5-1	TRBD2	TGCGCCAGCAGCTCAGGGACTAGCGGGGGGGCCGCCTTGGATGAGCAGTTCTTC	CASSSGTSGGAALDEQFF
TRBJ2-2	NA	TRBV6-5	TRBD2	TGTGCCAGCACCCTGACTAGCGGATACACCGGGGAGCTGTTTTTT	CASTLTSGYTGELFF
TRBJ2-2	NA	TRBV11-3	NA	TGTGCCAGCAGCGTACAATCCACCGGGGAGCTGTTTTTT	CASSVQSTGELFF
TRBJ1-4	NA	TRBV5-1	NA	TGCGCCAGCAGCCTGGGCATCCGAGAGGTTAATGAAAAACTGTTTTTT	CASSLGIREVNEKLFF
TRBJ2-1	NA	TRBV27	NA	TGTGCCAGCAGGCTCAGGAATGAGCAGTTCTTC	CASRLRNEQFF
TRBJ2-7	NA	TRBV3-1/TRBV3-2	TRBD2	TGTGCCAGCAGCCAAGACCTAGCGGAGAACTCCTACGAGCAGTACTTC	CASSQDLAENSYEQYF
TRBJ1-2	NA	TRBV2	NA	TGTGCCAGCACCGGACGGATCAACGGGAATGGCTACACCTTC	CASTGRINGNGYTF